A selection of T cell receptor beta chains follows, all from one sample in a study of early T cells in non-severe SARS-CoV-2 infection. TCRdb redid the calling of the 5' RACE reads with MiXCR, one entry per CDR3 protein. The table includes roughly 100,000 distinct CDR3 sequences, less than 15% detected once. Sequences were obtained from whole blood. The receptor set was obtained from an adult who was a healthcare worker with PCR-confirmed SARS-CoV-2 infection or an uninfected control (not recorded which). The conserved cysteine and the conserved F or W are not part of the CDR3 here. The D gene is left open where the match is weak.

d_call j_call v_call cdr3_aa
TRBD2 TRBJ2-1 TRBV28 ASSLASGAQF
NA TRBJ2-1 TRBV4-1 ASSQETSLGLGEQF
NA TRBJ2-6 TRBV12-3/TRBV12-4 ATDGANVLT
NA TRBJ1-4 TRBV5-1 ASSLDPNTGEKLF
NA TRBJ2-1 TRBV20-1 RAREPTGGLCNEQF
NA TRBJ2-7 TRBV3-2 ASSQDTDRAYEQY
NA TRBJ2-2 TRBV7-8 ASSLSNPWGGELF
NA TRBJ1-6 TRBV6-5 ASSYGLDNSPLH
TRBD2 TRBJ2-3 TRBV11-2 ASSIAGPSTDTQY
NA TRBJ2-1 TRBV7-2 ASSLSQAFGEQF
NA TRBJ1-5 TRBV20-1 SARGRGYSNQPQH
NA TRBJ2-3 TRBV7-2 ASSLGAQGWDTQY
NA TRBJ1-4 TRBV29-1 SVAGHSNEKLF
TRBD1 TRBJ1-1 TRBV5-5 ASSLTGATTEAF
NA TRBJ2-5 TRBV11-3 ASSLGYQETQY